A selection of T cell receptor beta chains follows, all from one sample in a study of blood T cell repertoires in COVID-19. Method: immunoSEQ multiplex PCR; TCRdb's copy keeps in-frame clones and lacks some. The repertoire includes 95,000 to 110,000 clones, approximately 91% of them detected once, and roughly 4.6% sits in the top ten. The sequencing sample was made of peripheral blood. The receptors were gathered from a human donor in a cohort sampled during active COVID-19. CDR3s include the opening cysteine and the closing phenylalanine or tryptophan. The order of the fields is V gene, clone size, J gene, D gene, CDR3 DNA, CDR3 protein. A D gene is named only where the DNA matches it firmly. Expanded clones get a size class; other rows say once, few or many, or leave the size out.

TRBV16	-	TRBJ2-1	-	TGTGCCAGCAGCCAAGACAGCTACAATGAGCAGTTCTTC	CASSQDSYNEQFF
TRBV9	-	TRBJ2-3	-	TGTGCCAGCAGCGTAGAGTTAGCGCACCTTAGCACAGATACGCAGTATTTT	CASSVELAHLSTDTQYF
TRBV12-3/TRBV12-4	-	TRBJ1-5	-	TGTGCCAGCAGTTTCCTCAATCAGCCCCAGCATTTT	CASSFLNQPQHF
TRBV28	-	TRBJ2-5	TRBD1	TGTGCCAGCAGTCCAAGACCAGGGGGCCGGGACCAAGAGACCCAGTACTTC	CASSPRPGGRDQETQYF
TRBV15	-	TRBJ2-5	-	TGTGCCACCAGAGAGGCGGGACAGATCGAGACCCAGTACTTC	CATREAGQIETQYF
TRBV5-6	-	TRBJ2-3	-	TGTGCCAGCAGCCTCACTAGGTTATATACGCAGTATTTT	CASSLTRLYTQYF
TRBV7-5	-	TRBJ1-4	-	TGTGTCAGGCCGCCCCAAAACACAGGGGGCGGCGAAAAACTGTTTTTT	CVRPPQNTGGGEKLFF
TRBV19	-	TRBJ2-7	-	TGTGCCAGTAGCTCCGCCGGCGGCTTACAGCAGTACTTC	CASSSAGGLQQYF
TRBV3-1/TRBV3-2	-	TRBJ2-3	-	TGTGCCAGCAGCCAAGATCCGCAGGGGCGCAACACAGATACGCAGTATTTT	CASSQDPQGRNTDTQYF
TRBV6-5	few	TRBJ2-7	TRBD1	TGTGCCAGCAGTTACCGGGACAGGGGGCTGTACGAGCAGTACTTC	CASSYRDRGLYEQYF
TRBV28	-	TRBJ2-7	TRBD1	TGTGCCAGCAGTTCCCCCGGGACAGGCTCCTACGAGCAGTACTTC	CASSSPGTGSYEQYF
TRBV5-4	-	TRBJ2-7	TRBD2	TGTGCCAGCAGGTTTAGCGGGTGGAACGAGCAGTACTTC	CASRFSGWNEQYF
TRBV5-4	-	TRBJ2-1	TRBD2	TGTGCCAGCAGCTTGACGGGAGGGGGCTACAATGAGCAGTTCTTC	CASSLTGGGYNEQFF
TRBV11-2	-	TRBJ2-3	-	TGTGCCAGCAGCTTAGGGGCCGTATTCACAGATACGCAGTATTTT	CASSLGAVFTDTQYF
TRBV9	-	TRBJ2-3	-	TGTGCCAGCAGCGACTCGCCGGGGGATACGCAGTATTTT	CASSDSPGDTQYF
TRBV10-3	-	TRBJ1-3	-	TGTGCCATCAGTGAGCGACAGGTCCTACATGGAAACACCATATATTTT	CAISERQVLHGNTIYF
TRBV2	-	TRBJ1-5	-	TGTGCCAGCAGTGACCAGGGTCTAAATCAGCCCCAGCATTTT	CASSDQGLNQPQHF
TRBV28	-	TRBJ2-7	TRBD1	TGTGCCAGCAGTTTCTGGACAGGCGAGCAGTACTTC	CASSFWTGEQYF
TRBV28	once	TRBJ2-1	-	TGTGCCAGCAGTACCCTCCTCGGGAGTAGAAATGAGCAGTTCTTC	CASSTLLGSRNEQFF
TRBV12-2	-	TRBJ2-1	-	TGTGCAAGTCGCTTAGAAGACCGGGGGGCAGGGGAGCAGTTCTTC	CASRLEDRGAGEQFF
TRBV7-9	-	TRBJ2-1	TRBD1	TGTGCCAGCAGCTCGGGACAGGGGACATCCTACAATGAGCAGTTCTTC	CASSSGQGTSYNEQFF
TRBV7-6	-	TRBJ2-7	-	TGTGCCAGCGGCCTCAGGGAAAATACCGAGCAGTACTTC	CASGLRENTEQYF
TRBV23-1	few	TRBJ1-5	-	TGCGCCATCCAGTCAATCGGTTTTCTCCGTAAGGGGGTTAGCAATCAGCCCCAGCATTTT	CAIQSIGFLRKGVSNQPQHF
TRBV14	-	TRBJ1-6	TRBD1	TGTGCCAGCAGCCAAGAATGGGACAGGGTAAATTCACCCCTCCACTTT	CASSQEWDRVNSPLHF
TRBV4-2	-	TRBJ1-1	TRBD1	TGTGCCAGCAGCCCCGGGACAGTCACTGAAGCTTTCTTT	CASSPGTVTEAFF
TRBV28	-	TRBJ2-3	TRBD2	TGTGCCACCAGCCTTTCGGGGGGGGACACAGATACGCAGTATTTT	CATSLSGGDTDTQYF
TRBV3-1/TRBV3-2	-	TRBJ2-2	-	TGTGCCAGCAGCCCTGGACTGGAGCTGTTTTTT	CASSPGLELFF
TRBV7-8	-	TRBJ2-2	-	TGTGCCAGCAGCTCCCGCCCAAGGGGCGGGGACACCGGGGAGCTGTTTTTT	CASSSRPRGGDTGELFF
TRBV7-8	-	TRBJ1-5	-	TGTGCCAGCAGCTTAGAGGACAGTAATAACCAGCCCCAGCATTTT	CASSLEDSNNQPQHF
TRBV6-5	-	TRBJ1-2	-	TGTGCCAGCAGTTACTCGCCCTCACGAATAACTTATGGCTACACCTTC	CASSYSPSRITYGYTF
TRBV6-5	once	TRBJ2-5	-	TGTGCCAGCAGTCCGGGACTGCAAGAGACCCAGTACTTC	CASSPGLQETQYF
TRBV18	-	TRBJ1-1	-	TGTGCCAGCTCATCCGACAGAAATTCTGAAGCTTTCTTT	CASSSDRNSEAFF
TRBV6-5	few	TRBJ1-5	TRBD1	TGTGCCAGCAGCCCGGGACAGAGGCACAATCAGCCCCAGCATTTT	CASSPGQRHNQPQHF
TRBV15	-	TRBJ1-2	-	TGTGCCACCAGCGCACCGGGGGGCTATGGCTACACCTTC	CATSAPGGYGYTF
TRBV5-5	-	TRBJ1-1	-	TGTGCCAGCAGCTTTGGCAGGTTTGAAGCTTTCTTT	CASSFGRFEAFF
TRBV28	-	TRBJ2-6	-	TGTGCCAGCAGCTTTTCAGAGGGTACCTCTGGGGCCAACGTCCTGACTTTC	CASSFSEGTSGANVLTF
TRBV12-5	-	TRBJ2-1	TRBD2	TGTGCTAGTGGCCCCAGGACTAGATTTCATGGTGAGCAGTTCTTC	CASGPRTRFHGEQFF
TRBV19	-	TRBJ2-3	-	TGTGCCAGTAGTATAGTTGACCCCGGGGGCACAGATACGCAGTATTTT	CASSIVDPGGTDTQYF
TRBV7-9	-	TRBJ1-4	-	TGTGCCAGCAGCCGACGGACAGCTACTAATGAAAAACTGTTTTTT	CASSRRTATNEKLFF
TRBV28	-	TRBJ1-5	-	TGTGCCACAAGACATCCAGGGAGGCGTAATCAGCCCCAGCATTTT	CATRHPGRRNQPQHF
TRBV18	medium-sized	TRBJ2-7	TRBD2	TGTGCCAGCTCGCCTCCCTCCCGAGCGGGGTCCTCGGGCGAGCAGTACTTC	CASSPPSRAGSSGEQYF
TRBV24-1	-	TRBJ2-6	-	TGTGCCACCAGTGGCGGACTCATCTCTGGGGCCAACGTCCTGACTTTC	CATSGGLISGANVLTF
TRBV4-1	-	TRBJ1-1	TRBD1	TGCGCCAGCAGCCAACAGGAGGGGGCTGGCAGCGCTTTCTTT	CASSQQEGAGSAFF
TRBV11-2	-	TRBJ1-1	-	TGTGCCAGCAGCTCTGCAGACAGGTATGAAGCTTTCTTT	CASSSADRYEAFF
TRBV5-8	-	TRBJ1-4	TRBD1	TGTGCCAGCAGCTGGGACGGGGACAGAACTAATGAAAAACTGTTTTTT	CASSWDGDRTNEKLFF
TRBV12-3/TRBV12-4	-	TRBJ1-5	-	TGTGCCAGCAGACTCGGGGTAGGGCAGCCCCAGCATTTT	CASRLGVGQPQHF
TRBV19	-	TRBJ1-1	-	TGTGCCAGCGCTGCATTCGAGGGCACTGAAGCTTTCTTT	CASAAFEGTEAFF
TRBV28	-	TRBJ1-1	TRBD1	TGTGCCAGCAGTTTAAAGGCCGGGACAGCGAACACTGAAGCTTTCTTT	CASSLKAGTANTEAFF
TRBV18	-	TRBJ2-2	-	TGTGCCAGCTCACCACAGACTAGGACCGGGGAGCTGTTTTTT	CASSPQTRTGELFF
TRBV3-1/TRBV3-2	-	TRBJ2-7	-	TGTGCCAGCAGCCAGAACAGGGGGGGAGACGAGCAGTACTTC	CASSQNRGGDEQYF
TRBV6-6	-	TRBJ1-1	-	TGTGCCAGCAGTTACTCGGGGGAGGCCACTGAAGCTTTCTTT	CASSYSGEATEAFF
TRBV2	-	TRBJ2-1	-	TGTGCCAGCAGTGGGGTGCAGGGTTGGGCCCATACTGAGCAGTTCTTC	CASSGVQGWAHTEQFF
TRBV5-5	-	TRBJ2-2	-	TGTGCCAGCAGCTTGGGGAAGGCCTCGGGCGGGGAGCTGTTTTTT	CASSLGKASGGELFF
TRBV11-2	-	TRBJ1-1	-	TGTGCCAGCAGCTTATCAGGGGCGCTTAACACTGAAGCTTTCTTT	CASSLSGALNTEAFF
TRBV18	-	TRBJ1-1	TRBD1	TGTGCCAGCTCACCAAAGGGGCAGGGGGCGCGGTACACTGAAGCTTTCTTT	CASSPKGQGARYTEAFF